This T cell receptor (beta chain) was retrieved from a study of blood T cells in healthy people across ages. Study information: T cells yielded about one barcoded beta molecule per two cells through template switching. Broader study findings: PBMCs left unsorted prevented a conclusive naive versus antigen-experienced comparison.

A second PCR, run for roughly 6 to 11 cycles, used a sample-barcoded 5' primer plus a J-beta primer mix. Using its own MiXCR run on the 5' RACE reads, TCRdb lists one record per CDR3 protein. Among over a million distinct CDR3 sequences listed, around 39% were seen once. With regard to this clonotype: What it binds is not known.

The germline CDR1 and CDR2 sequences are MGHRA and YSYEKL. V lost 1 base and J lost 3, with 12 bases in between. The CDR3 spans 15 residues. The receptor was derived from a woman aged 18-35 years in good health. The chain links TRBV4-1 to TRBJ2-5; no reliable D call. Sequenced: blood. The CDR3 coding sequence is TGCGCCAGCAGCCAAGTTAGGAAGGGAAAAGAGACCCAGTACTTC. This codes for CASSQVRKGKETQYF.